This entry features one TCR beta chain sequence. In TCRdb, the 5' RACE reads were re-called with MiXCR into one record per CDR3 protein. In the table there are around 1.7 million distinct CDR3 sequences, roughly a third of which are singletons. This entry is derived from a study of identical twins. Sequencing was carried out using cord blood. The sequence derives from a newborn girl in good health.

DNA of the CDR3: TGCAGTGCTAGGGGGACTAGGGGTGCAGATACGCAGTATTTT. Its translation is CSARGTRGADTQYF. The chain couples TRBV20-1 to TRBJ2-3; TRBD2 aligns across 8 bases. The germline V gene encodes CDR1 DFQATT and CDR2 SNEGSKA (reference sequence). CDR3 length: 14 amino acids. V dropped 3 bases and J dropped 4; count of bases not matched to a gene: 6.